The entry below describes one T cell receptor (beta chain). Its antigen is unidentified. The entry originates in a study of T cell responses to AZD1222 COVID-19 vaccine. Regarding the study as a whole: Donors were mostly white British, more females; clonal diversity possibly underestimated.

V lost 8 bases and J lost 0, with 3 bases in between. CDR3 length: 11 amino acids. Generated by immunoSEQ multiplex PCR, the TCRdb table keeps only in-frame clones and is missing some. The sample records 140,000 to 150,000 clones, roughly 92% being singletons. The starting material was peripheral blood, obtained on day 0 of AZD1222 vaccination. This clonotype was obtained from an adult in good health. The J gene is TRBJ2-3, the V gene TRBV12-3 or TRBV12-4; D is unresolved. CDR3 loop: CASASTDTQYF. CDR3 nucleotides: TGTGCCAGCGCTAGCACAGATACGCAGTATTTT.